This TCR beta chain came from a study of cytomegalovirus exposure and HLA in healthy donors. Whole-study findings and limits: The listing of 150 to 200 TCR beta chains classed them as cytomegalovirus-associated.

About this clone itself: The antigen is undetermined.

This CDR3 comprises 16 residues. CDR1 SNHLY and CDR2 FYNNEI come from the germline V gene. Trimming removed 7 bases from V and 2 bases from J; junction bases left unmatched: 14. The donors were members of the roughly 120-subject validation cohort (separate from the approximately 670-subject first cohort). The protocol was immunoSEQ multiplex PCR, while the TCRdb copy is restricted to in-frame clones and leaves out a portion. The sample holds 90,000 to 120,000 clones, approximately 94% seen once. V and J are TRBV2 and TRBJ2-7, with 7 bases that match TRBD1. This sequence originates from a woman in her late teens or twenties in good health and CMV-seronegative. Material for sequencing was PBMCs. DNA for the CDR3: TGTGCCAGCATCACCCTCCGGGACAGTATCACCTACGAGCAGTACTTC. Amino acids: CASITLRDSITYEQYF.